A single sample is the source of the 9 T cell receptor beta chains below, sequenced in a study of T cells in Graves' hyperthyroidism and ophthalmopathy. Amplification targeted TCR beta CDR3 regions from RNA transcripts. TCR CDR3 underwent first-round RT-PCR with the HTBI primer set. TCRdb itself ran the multiplex PCR reads through MiXCR, one entry per CDR3 protein. Of 250,000 to 300,000 distinct CDR3 sequences listed, around 19% are singletons. Sample: blood. The receptors come from a man aged 45-65 years with Graves' ophthalmopathy.

This clonotype was seen a few times. The chain is built from TRBV20-1 and TRBJ1-1, with 8 bases that match TRBD1. CDR1 and CDR2 from the germline V gene are DFQATT and SNEGSKA (reference sequence). After removal of 3 bases from V and 8 bases from J, the junction contained 8 bases not matched to a gene. The CDR3 runs to 13 residues. CDR3 bases: TGCAGTGCTAGCTCCGGGACAGGCGAAGAAGCTTTCTTT. This gives the protein CSASSGTGEEAFF.

The chain has TRBV20-1 and TRBJ2-5; 9 nucleotides align to TRBD2. Germline-derived CDR1 and CDR2 are DFQATT and SNEGSKA (reference sequence). The ends lost 0 bases at V and 5 bases at J; junction bases unmatched: 10. This CDR3 region has 16 residues. CDR3 bases: TGCAGTGCTAGAGATCAGGAGGCTAGCGGGATTGAGACCCAGTACTTC. Translated, it gives CSARDQEASGIETQYF.

This clonotype has just a few counts. The chain joins TRBV29-1 to TRBJ2-2, with a tentative D call TRBD1 (7 bases). Germline assignment: CDR1 SQVTM and CDR2 ANQGSEA. With 4 bases removed from V and 1 base from J, the gap between germline ends came to 10 bases. This CDR3 is built from 14 residues. The chain's CDR3 is CSVGQGLNTGELFF. The CDR3 DNA is TGCAGCGTTGGACAGGGACTGAACACCGGGGAGCTGTTTTTT.

This clonotype has only a few counts. V is TRBV5-1 and J is TRBJ2-2; TRBD2 matches 7 bases. Germline lookup yields CDR1 SGHRS and CDR2 YFSETQ. The length of the CDR3 is 15 residues. V lost 1 base and J lost 4; bases outside the gene matches: 4. For the CDR3, the DNA is TGCGCCAGCAGCTTGACTAGCGACATCACCGGGGAGCTGTTTTTT. This codes for CASSLTSDITGELFF.

This clonotype was detected ten times or more. This chain connects TRBV20-1 to TRBJ2-1; TRBD1 matches 11 bases. The junction had 11 bases not matched to a gene; V was cut back by 4 bases and J by 9 bases. The CDR3 totals 15 residues. Germline-derived CDR1 and CDR2 are DFQATT and SNEGSKA (reference sequence). CDR3: CSATTGTGGTGEQFF. CDR3 sequence (DNA): TGCAGTGCTACAACCGGGACAGGGGGAACGGGTGAGCAGTTCTTC.

Note on this clonotype: A much larger clone differs from this one at a single base, so this may be a read error. This rearrangement joins TRBV7-2 to TRBJ2-7; either TRBD1 or TRBD2 may supply D (5 bases each). This CDR3 comprises 15 residues. Germline CDR1 and CDR2: SGHTA and FQGNSA. Written as DNA, the CDR3 is TGTGTCAGCAACCCAAGTCATCAGGGACCATTCGAGCAGTACTTC. Protein sequence: CVSNPSHQGPFEQYF.

Remarks on this clonotype: A much larger clone is a single base away; this may be a read error. The chain recombines TRBV6-2 or TRBV6-3 with TRBJ1-2; 8 positions match TRBD1. Trimming cost V 10 bases and J 4 bases; bases outside gene matches: 32. Germline CDR1 is MNHEY and CDR2 is SVGEGT. The CDR3 totals 21 residues. This CDR3 is CANSLGRGNGQGLSLAYGYTF. For the CDR3, the DNA is TGTGCCAACAGCCTCGGGCGCGGGAACGGACAGGGTCTCTCTCTTGCCTATGGCTACACCTTC.

The V and J genes are TRBV12-3 or TRBV12-4 and TRBJ2-2, with D possibly called TRBD1 or TRBD2 (6 bases each). The CDR3 covers 15 residues. The germline V and J ends were trimmed by 3 bases and 5 bases, with 13 bases remaining between them. CDR3 protein: CASSFGGLGTGELFF. Here the CDR3 DNA reads TGTGCCAGCAGTTTTGGGGGGCTGGGGACCGGGGAGCTGTTTTTT.

This clonotype was picked up a small number of times. The rearrangement links TRBV5-8 to TRBJ2-3; D is unresolved. The CDR3 totals 15 residues. CDR1 is SGHTS, CDR2 YDEGEE, per germline. V lost 5 bases and J 5 bases, leaving 18 bases between the germline ends. Here the CDR3 reads CASRLGAQPGDTQYF. The CDR3 DNA reads TGTGCCAGCAGGCTTGGAGCCCAGCCGGGAGATACGCAGTATTTT.